The 19 T cell receptor beta chains listed next were all sequenced from one sample in a study of read filtering for tumor transcriptome and immune sequencing. Molecular barcoded adaptors covering alpha/delta and beta/gamma chains were used on approximately 400 ng RNA. One entry per CDR3 protein results from TCRdb running MiXCR on the reads. The sample consists of about 90,000 distinct CDR3 sequences, 9% to 15% of them appearing once. Material: a population of CD138-negative cells sorted from bone marrow. The origin of the receptors is a donor over 35 with multiple myeloma.

At least ten counts were recorded for this clonotype. A much larger clone sits a single nucleotide away, making a read error possible. The V call is TRBV7-8, the J call TRBJ2-1; a possible D gene is TRBD1 (5 bases). Germline V CDR1 and CDR2: SGHVS, FQNEAQ. This CDR3 contains 14 residues. The CDR3 protein is CASSPGLTYNGQFF. The CDR3 DNA reads TGTGCCAGCAGCCCAGGGCTAACCTACAATGGGCAGTTCTTC.

The chain carries TRBV7-9 and TRBJ1-1; D gene ambiguous. CDR1 is SEHNR, CDR2 FQNEAQ, per germline (reference sequence). Trimming took off 5 bases at V and 0 bases at J, with 16 bases between the two ends. This CDR3 comprises 16 residues. The CDR3 DNA is TGTGCCAGCAGCATCCGCCAGACCGGCATGAACACTGAAGCTTTCTTT. It is translated as CASSIRQTGMNTEAFF.

This clonotype was seen repeatedly, ten times or more. The rearrangement joins TRBV5-4 to TRBJ1-2; D unresolved. The CDR3 contains 14 residues. The germline V and J ends were trimmed by 0 bases and 8 bases, with 14 bases remaining between them. CDR1 and CDR2 (germline): SGHNT, YYREEE (reference sequence). The CDR3 DNA is TGTGCCAGCAGCTTGGGGACCTACCCGGAGGGCTACACCTTC. Its protein is CASSLGTYPEGYTF.

Many counts were recorded for this clonotype. Written as DNA, the CDR3 is TGCGCCAGCAGTAAGCCCCAAGCGGGCACTGAAGCTTTCTTT. Amino acid sequence: CASSKPQAGTEAFF. This chain uses TRBV5-1 with TRBJ1-1, with D unresolved. CDR3 length: 14 amino acids. Trimming pared 5 bases from V and 4 bases from J, leaving 15 bases between. Germline V lookup: CDR1 SGHRS, CDR2 YFSETQ.

This clonotype was found many times. J is TRBJ1-1 and V is TRBV5-1; the D is unclear. The CDR3 length is 13 residues. Trimming stripped 5 bases from V and 1 base from J, with 9 bases between. CDR1 is SGHRS, CDR2 YFSETQ, per germline. For the CDR3, the DNA is TGCGCCAGCAGGGATGGGTCGAACACTGAAGCTTTCTTT. Translation: CASRDGSNTEAFF.

At least ten counts were recorded for this clonotype. The chain has TRBV6-6 and TRBJ2-3; 9 bases agree with TRBD1. After removal of 8 bases from V and 3 bases from J, the junction contained 3 bases not matched to a gene. This CDR3 is 13 amino acids long. Germline V gives CDR1 MNHNY, CDR2 SVGAGI (reference sequence). The CDR3 DNA reads as TGTGCCAGCGGACAGGGGAGGACAGATACGCAGTATTTT. Translating gives CASGQGRTDTQYF.

This chain links TRBV29-1 with TRBJ1-1, with D perhaps TRBD1 (5 bases). The germline V gene encodes CDR1 SQVTM and CDR2 ANQGSEA. The CDR3 is made up of 15 amino acids. With 1 base removed from V and 6 bases from J, the gap between germline ends came to 18 bases. CDR3 sequence reads: CSVEVAGRGKAEAFF. The CDR3 nucleotides read TGCAGCGTTGAAGTGGCCGGAAGGGGAAAAGCTGAAGCTTTCTTT.

This clonotype was counted at least ten times. The rearrangement joins TRBV5-1 to TRBJ2-5; 7 nucleotides align to TRBD2. J gave up 2 bases and V 2 bases, and 3 bases lay outside the gene matches. This CDR3 has 14 amino acids. Germline CDR1 and CDR2: SGHRS and YFSETQ. CDR3 in DNA: TGCGCCAGCAGCTTTAGCGGGCCGCAAGAGACCCAGTACTTC. Its translation is CASSFSGPQETQYF.

This clonotype was detected a few times. The V call is TRBV6-2 or TRBV6-3, the J call TRBJ2-7, with D unresolved. This CDR3 comprises 12 residues. CDR1 is MNHEY, CDR2 SVGEGT, per germline. Trimming took off 7 bases at V and 7 bases at J, with 14 bases between the two ends. CDR3 sequence: CASTPLWGEQYF. CDR3 DNA: TGTGCCAGCACTCCCCTATGGGGAGAGCAGTACTTC.

This clonotype was detected many times. CDR3 residues: CSANPGHGRTEAFF. DNA for the CDR3: TGCAGTGCTAACCCCGGGCACGGGAGGACTGAAGCTTTCTTT. The chain couples TRBV20-1 to TRBJ1-1, with D hard to call. Per the germline V gene, CDR1 is DFQATT and CDR2 is SNEGSKA (reference sequence). The CDR3 runs 14 residues. V was trimmed by 4 bases and J by 5 bases, leaving 17 bases between them.

In its sample, this clonotype was seen a few times. Its ends do not fully match the called genes, so a read error is possible. The chain links TRBV7-2 to TRBJ2-3; TRBD1 agrees at 8 bases. The CDR3 consists of 15 residues. CDR1 SGHTA and CDR2 FQGNSA come from the germline V gene. The CDR3 loop reads CASRRTGPSTNTQYF. CDR3 sequence (DNA): TGTGCCAGCAGACGGACAGGGCCCAGCACAAATACGCAGTATTTT.

This clonotype was observed many times. The V gene is TRBV12-3 or TRBV12-4, the J gene TRBJ1-4; no firm D call. V was clipped by 1 base and J by 5 bases, with 8 bases between them. CDR3 length: 14 residues. CDR3 nucleotide sequence: TGTGCCAGCAGTTTAGGAACAGCAAATGAAAAACTGTTTTTT. It translates to CASSLGTANEKLFF.

In regard to this clonotype: This clone may be a read error of a much larger clone one base away. This chain links TRBV27 with TRBJ1-2; D might be TRBD1 (5 bases). Germline V CDR1 and CDR2: MNHEY, SMNVEV (reference sequence). This CDR3 comprises 14 residues. V gave up 3 bases and J gave up 4 bases, with 12 bases separating them. CDR3 in DNA: TGTGCCAGCAGTTTCCGGGGCAGAACCTATGGCTACACCTTC. Protein product: CASSFRGRTYGYTF.

This clonotype was seen ten or more times. The chain employs TRBV30 and TRBJ1-5, with D possibly matching TRBD1 (5 bases). Between the trimmed V and J ends, which lost 3 bases and 7 bases, there was a span of 16 bases. The V gene's germline CDR1 is GTSNPN and CDR2 SVGIG (reference sequence). The CDR3 sequence is 14 residues long. CDR3: CAWRAQGAGQPQHF. The CDR3 bases are TGTGCCTGGAGGGCCCAAGGGGCCGGACAGCCCCAGCATTTT.

This clonotype was observed at least ten times. J is TRBJ1-6 and V is TRBV20-1; D is perhaps TRBD1 (5 bases). There are 13 residues in the CDR3. CDR1 and CDR2 (germline): DFQATT, SNEGSKA (reference sequence). Here the CDR3 reads CGSGTDVFSPLHF. DNA for the CDR3: TGCGGGTCCGGGACCGACGTCTTCTCACCCCTCCACTTT.

This clonotype was recorded at least ten times. This chain uses TRBV20-1 with TRBJ2-7, with 14 nucleotides matching TRBD2. Germline CDR1 DFQATT, CDR2 SNEGSKA (reference sequence). This CDR3 spans 15 amino acids. The J segment lost 6 bases and the V segment lost 3 bases, leaving 7 bases of the junction unmatched. This CDR3 is CSARLPGLAGGEQYF. The CDR3 DNA reads as TGCAGTGCTAGGCTCCCTGGACTAGCGGGAGGCGAGCAGTACTTC.

Many counts were recorded for this clonotype. The V and J genes are TRBV29-1 and TRBJ2-3; tentatively, D is TRBD2 (6 bases). V was cut by 1 base and J by 1 base, with 9 bases left in between. The germline V gene encodes CDR1 SQVTM and CDR2 ANQGSEA. The CDR3 length is 14 residues. The CDR3 loop is CSVEGLGGTDTQYF. The CDR3 nucleotides are TGCAGCGTTGAAGGACTAGGTGGCACAGATACGCAGTATTTT.

This clonotype has ten or more counts. CDR3 sequence reads: CSARFQINTEAFF. The CDR3 nucleotides are TGCAGTGCTAGGTTCCAGATTAACACTGAAGCTTTCTTT. The rearrangement uses TRBV20-1 and TRBJ1-1, with D hard to call. The CDR3 contains 13 residues. Germline loops: CDR1 DFQATT, CDR2 SNEGSKA (reference sequence). V was cut by 3 bases and J by 2 bases, with 10 bases left in between.

This clonotype appeared many times. The CDR3 region has the DNA TGTGCCAGCAGTTCCCGCCGGGCTAGCGGGAGAGAGACCCAGTACTTC. It specifies CASSSRRASGRETQYF. The V and J genes are TRBV28 and TRBJ2-5; 10 bases match TRBD2. CDR1 is MDHEN, CDR2 SYDVKM, per germline. CDR3 length equals 16 residues. Unmatched junction bases numbered 9, after V lost 4 bases and J lost 4 bases.